This T cell receptor beta chain derives from a study of identical twins. The study's findings and limits: Out-of-frame alpha sequences that twins shared showed excess low generation probability.

About this clonotype itself: What it recognizes is unknown.

Addition of a universal primer site occurred through template switching, and cDNA carried unique molecular identifiers. From the 5' RACE reads, TCRdb called clonotypes with MiXCR, one entry per CDR3 protein. Among some 1,700,000 distinct CDR3 sequences listed, around 33% were seen once. Germline lookup yields CDR1 KGHDR and CDR2 SFDVKD. V was shortened by 0 bases and J by 11 bases, with 9 bases between the two germline ends. This CDR3 contains 12 residues. The chain combines TRBV24-1 with TRBJ2-5; D remains unclear. The TCR was taken from a newborn girl in good health. The specimen sequenced was cord blood. This chain's CDR3 is CATSDLLERQYF. The CDR3 region has the DNA TGTGCCACCAGTGATTTGTTAGAGAGGCAGTACTTC.